The sequence of this T cell receptor (beta chain) was determined in a study of cytomegalovirus exposure and HLA in healthy donors. Whole-study findings and limits: One variant, a missense change in DCLRE1C, was linked in a later analysis to TCR beta V- and J-gene trimming.

As to this clone: No antigen is known for it.

The PCR contained 60 Vbeta and 13 Jbeta primers. Produced via immunoSEQ multiplex PCR; TCRdb's table is partial and in-frame only. The profile covers 35,000 or so clones, with approximately 80% appearing a single time and around a tenth taken by the ten largest. V dropped 3 bases and J dropped 0 bases, with 5 bases sitting between them. From germline, CDR1 is LNHDA and CDR2 SQIVND (reference sequence). The CDR3 sequence is 14 residues long. The sequence derives from a woman in her thirties or forties in good health and CMV-seronegative. The chain is built from TRBV19 and TRBJ1-4; D is unclear. Sequenced input: PBMCs. The CDR3 sequence: CASSMAATNEKLFF. The CDR3 nucleotides are TGTGCCAGTAGTATGGCCGCAACTAATGAAAAACTGTTTTTT.